These 22 T cell receptor beta chains came from one sample sequenced in a study of T cells after posttransplantation cyclophosphamide. A marrow graft followed busulfan-fludarabine conditioning, with cyclophosphamide on days +3 and +4. Assay used: immunoSEQ multiplex PCR; TCRdb lists only in-frame clones, some missing. The sample lists about 5,000 clones, about 1.7% occurring once. The sequencing here drew on PBMCs, taken roughly 240 days after a stem cell transplant with posttransplant cyclophosphamide. These receptors were collected from a male patient in his 30s who received an allogeneic stem cell transplant from a related donor, was CMV-positive, and had no GVHD. Some of the T cells might come from the graft donor.

This chain links TRBV7-9 with TRBJ1-1, with TRBD1 identical over 9 bases. Germline CDR1 SEHNR, CDR2 FQNEAQ (reference sequence). CDR3 length equals 16 residues. The V and J ends lost 5 bases and 1 base, in that order; junction bases with no gene match: 8. The CDR3 coding sequence is TGTGCCAGCAGCCTGGGACAGGGCGGTAGGAACACTGAAGCTTTCTTT. Translation gives CASSLGQGGRNTEAFF.

By frequency in the sample, this clone is medium-sized. This chain joins TRBV30 and TRBJ2-7, with D perhaps matching TRBD2 (7 bases). The CDR3 is 12 amino acids. CDR1 and CDR2 (germline): GTSNPN, SVGIG (reference sequence). The V end was cut by 1 base, the J end by 6 bases, with 10 bases between. The CDR3 DNA sequence: TGTGCCTGGAGTGGGGGAGGGGGCGAGCAGTACTTC. Translation gives CAWSGGGGEQYF.

CDR3 in amino acids: CASSNRRQGNREQFF. CDR3 DNA sequence: TGTGCCAGTAGTAACCGTCGGCAGGGTAATCGTGAGCAGTTCTTC. J is TRBJ2-1 and V is TRBV19; D may be TRBD1 (5 bases). The V end was cut by 4 bases, the J end by 9 bases, with 19 bases between. The CDR3 is made up of 15 amino acids. The V gene's germline CDR1 is LNHDA and CDR2 SQIVND (reference sequence).

By its share, this clone is medium-sized. V usage is TRBV2 and J usage is TRBJ1-1, with a weak D call TRBD1 (5 bases). Germline V gene sequence: CDR1 SNHLY, CDR2 FYNNEI. The CDR3 has 11 residues. The germline V and J ends were trimmed by 7 bases and 6 bases, with 9 bases remaining between them. CDR3 bases: TGTGCCAGCACATTCAGGGCTGAAGCTTTCTTT. Translated, it gives CASTFRAEAFF. The whole variable domain, filled in from reference TRBV2 and TRBJ1-1, reads EPEVTQTPSHQVTQMGQEVILRCVPISNHLYFYWYRQILGQKVEFLVSFYNNEISEKSEIFDDQFSVERPDGSNFTLKIRSTKLEDSAMYFCASTFRAEAFFGQGTRLTVV.

This clone was seen more than once but under ten times. The rearrangement joins TRBV7-2 to TRBJ2-5; 8 bases fit TRBD1. Germline V gives CDR1 SGHTA, CDR2 FQGNSA. CDR3 size: 13 residues. Unmatched junction bases numbered 2, after V lost 6 bases and J lost 2 bases. The CDR3 protein is CASRGQVQETQYF. For the CDR3, the DNA is TGTGCCAGCAGGGGACAGGTACAAGAGACCCAGTACTTC.

The chain has TRBV19 and TRBJ2-7; D is unresolved. CDR1 and CDR2 from the germline V gene are LNHDA and SQIVND (reference sequence). Trimming left V 1 base short and J 6 bases short, with 13 bases between. The CDR3 contains 14 residues. The CDR3 sequence: CASSIVADTGEQYF. In DNA, the CDR3 is TGTGCCAGTAGTATAGTAGCAGATACGGGCGAGCAGTACTTC.

The V call is TRBV19, the J call TRBJ1-5; TRBD1 is a possible D gene (6 bases). Trimming left V 6 bases short and J 6 bases short, with 12 bases between. The length of the CDR3 is 13 residues. Germline CDR1 LNHDA, CDR2 SQIVND (reference sequence). CDR3 loop: CASRGGAGQPQHF. The CDR3 DNA is TGTGCCAGTAGAGGGGGGGCAGGTCAGCCCCAGCATTTT.

The CDR3 spells CASSLRDRGYTF. Here the CDR3 DNA reads TGTGCCAGCAGCCTTAGAGATCGTGGCTACACCTTC. The genes are TRBV7-2 and TRBJ1-2; D call uncertain. Germline-derived CDR1 and CDR2 are SGHTA and FQGNSA. V was trimmed by 5 bases and J by 7 bases, leaving 11 bases between them. This CDR3 has 12 residues.

The chain joins TRBV7-3 to TRBJ1-1; 7 nucleotides agree with TRBD1. Germline CDR1 and CDR2: SGHTA and FQGTGA. V shed 2 bases, J shed 0 bases, and the junction held 3 bases outside the gene matches. This CDR3 spans 15 amino acids. CDR3 nucleotides: TGTGCCAGCAGCTTATCAGGGGGAATGAACACTGAAGCTTTCTTT. Amino acid sequence: CASSLSGGMNTEAFF.

This clone has more than one count but fewer than ten. The rearrangement uses TRBV10-3 and TRBJ1-5; D gene ambiguous. Germline-derived CDR1 and CDR2 are ENHRY and SYGVKD. This CDR3 contains 12 residues. With 3 bases removed from V and 4 bases from J, the gap between germline ends came to 4 bases. This chain's CDR3 is CAISDGNQPQHF. For the CDR3, the DNA is TGTGCCATCAGTGACGGGAATCAGCCCCAGCATTTT.

The chain joins TRBV14 to TRBJ2-3, with 14 bases fitting TRBD2. Unmatched junction bases numbered 6, after V lost 2 bases and J lost 2 bases. The CDR3 length is 18 residues. Looked up from germline, CDR1 is SGHDN and CDR2 is FVKESK. The CDR3 bases are TGTGCCAGCAGCCAAATGACTAGCGGGAGGGGCCCCACAGATACGCAGTATTTT. Translation gives CASSQMTSGRGPTDTQYF.

The chain carries TRBV7-3 and TRBJ1-1, with D perhaps TRBD1 (5 bases). V was pared by 0 bases and J by 1 base, with 9 bases between. Germline CDR1 is SGHTA and CDR2 is FQGTGA. This CDR3 spans 15 amino acids. The CDR3 sequence: CASSLTGAGNTEAFF. The CDR3 DNA sequence: TGTGCCAGCAGCTTAACAGGGGCTGGGAACACTGAAGCTTTCTTT.

Only a few counts were recorded for this clone. This chain links TRBV7-6 with TRBJ2-7; TRBD2 aligns across 10 bases. This CDR3 has 18 residues. Germline V gene lookup returns CDR1 SGHVS and CDR2 FNYEAQ. The trim removed 5 bases at V and 2 bases at J, leaving 15 bases unmatched. This chain's CDR3 is CASSHRGSGGPRPYEQYF. CDR3 DNA sequence: TGTGCCAGCAGCCATCGTGGTAGCGGGGGGCCCCGACCCTACGAGCAGTACTTC.

This clone was recorded a few times. V usage is TRBV19 and J usage is TRBJ1-5; D possibly corresponds to TRBD1 (5 bases). Deletions cut 7 bases from V and 0 bases from J, with 13 bases between. CDR1 and CDR2 from the germline V gene are LNHDA and SQIVND (reference sequence). This CDR3 region has 15 residues. CDR3 sequence (DNA): TGTGCCAGTACCCAGTGGGGGGATAGCAATCAGCCCCAGCATTTT. It encodes CASTQWGDSNQPQHF.

This clone was observed a few times. The chain uses TRBV6-5 and TRBJ2-5, with 14 positions matching TRBD2. The CDR3 is 16 amino acids. In germline, CDR1 is MNHEY, CDR2 SVGAGI. Losses at the gene ends were 4 bases for V and 5 bases for J; bases not matched to a gene: 6. CDR3 protein: CASSSLTSGREETQYF. The CDR3 DNA reads as TGTGCCAGCAGTTCTCTGACTAGCGGGAGGGAGGAGACCCAGTACTTC.

This clone has just a few counts. This chain uses TRBV5-1 with TRBJ2-1, with D perhaps matching TRBD2 (5 bases). Germline V gives CDR1 SGHRS, CDR2 YFSETQ. CDR3 length: 16 residues. V was trimmed by 0 bases and J by 9 bases, leaving 19 bases between them. CDR3 sequence: CASSLAQQATTSEQFF. For the CDR3, the DNA is TGCGCCAGCAGCTTGGCCCAGCAGGCGACTACAAGTGAGCAGTTCTTC.

The chain recombines TRBV29-1 with TRBJ2-6, with D possibly being TRBD1 (6 bases). The V end lost 6 bases, the J end lost 4 bases, and 13 bases lay between the germline ends. Germline V CDR1 and CDR2: SQVTM, ANQGSEA. The CDR3 covers 14 residues. CDR3 nucleotide sequence: TGCAGCGTCGCAGGGGAAGCGGGGGCCAACGTCCTGACTTTC. Protein sequence: CSVAGEAGANVLTF.

V is TRBV6-4 and J is TRBJ2-2; possibly TRBD1 for D (6 bases). The CDR3 is made up of 13 amino acids. Germline values: CDR1 MRHNA, CDR2 SNTAGT. V dropped 4 bases and J dropped 6 bases, with 9 bases sitting between them. CDR3 region: CASSADRSGELFF. DNA for the CDR3: TGTGCCAGCAGTGCCGACAGGTCCGGGGAGCTGTTTTTT.

In regard to this clone: A junction boundary mismatches the germline segment, possibly from a read error. This chain joins TRBV7-7 and TRBJ1-6, with 7 positions matching TRBD1. Germline lookup yields CDR1 SSHAT and CDR2 FNYEAQ (reference sequence). The CDR3 runs 13 residues. CDR3 protein: CASSPTGNSPLHF. CDR3 nucleotides: TGTGCTAGCAGCCCGACAGGGAATTCACCCCTCCACTTT. The entire variable domain, with the rest obtained from reference TRBV7-7 and TRBJ1-6, is as follows: GAGVSQSPRYKVTKRGQDVTLRCDPISSHATLYWYQQALGQGPEFLTYFNYEAQPDKSGLPSDRFSAERPEGSISTLTIQRTEQRDSAMYRCASSPTGNSPLHFGNGTRLTVT.

In this sample, this clone turned up a few times. This chain joins TRBV9 and TRBJ2-7, with 8 nucleotides matching TRBD1. Germline CDR1 reads SGDLS; CDR2 reads YYNGEE. Trimming took 0 bases from V and 3 from J; bases not matched to a gene: 5. This CDR3 has 15 amino acids. The CDR3, as DNA: TGTGCCAGCAGCGTAGGGACAGGGAATCACTACGAGCAGTACTTC. Encoded protein: CASSVGTGNHYEQYF.

The chain links TRBV12-5 to TRBJ2-5; 7 nucleotides align to TRBD2. Judging by the DNA end, TRBJ2-7 fits better; the J call may be wrong. The length of the CDR3 is 16 residues. CDR1 is LGHNT, CDR2 FRNRAP, per germline. The CDR3 DNA is TGTGCTAGTGGTTTACAATCGGGGGGAACCTCCTACGAGCAGTACTTC. Residues: CASGLQSGGTSYEQYF.

This sequence joins TRBV11-3 and TRBJ2-2; D not certain. From germline, CDR1 is SGHNT and CDR2 YENEEA. The CDR3 contains 14 residues. V was clipped by 5 bases and J by 5 bases, with 12 bases between them. Written as DNA, the CDR3 is TGTGCCAGCAGCCGTAGTTTGAGAACCGGGGAGCTGTTTTTT. It specifies CASSRSLRTGELFF.